The clone carrying this TCR beta chain has a handful of counts. This specimen comes from a study of early T cells in non-severe SARS-CoV-2 infection. Turning to the study itself: Sequencing used unsorted whole-blood bulk RNA, so chains lack pairing.

Each CDR3 protein gets one entry after TCRdb re-called the 5' RACE reads with MiXCR. The sample has about 80,000 distinct CDR3 sequences, approximately 12% seen once; the top ten hold less than 20%. The CDR3 is 13 amino acids. Between the trimmed V and J ends, which lost 6 bases and 3 bases, there was a span of 10 bases. The material was whole blood, obtained at baseline. The J gene is TRBJ2-3, the V gene TRBV12-3 or TRBV12-4; the D is unclear. The TCR was taken from an adult who was a healthcare worker with PCR-confirmed SARS-CoV-2 infection or an uninfected control (not recorded which). The donor label of this sample is uncertain. In DNA form, the CDR3 reads TGTGCCAGCAGCCTGACACGTACAGATACGCAGTATTTT. Residues: CASSLTRTDTQYF.